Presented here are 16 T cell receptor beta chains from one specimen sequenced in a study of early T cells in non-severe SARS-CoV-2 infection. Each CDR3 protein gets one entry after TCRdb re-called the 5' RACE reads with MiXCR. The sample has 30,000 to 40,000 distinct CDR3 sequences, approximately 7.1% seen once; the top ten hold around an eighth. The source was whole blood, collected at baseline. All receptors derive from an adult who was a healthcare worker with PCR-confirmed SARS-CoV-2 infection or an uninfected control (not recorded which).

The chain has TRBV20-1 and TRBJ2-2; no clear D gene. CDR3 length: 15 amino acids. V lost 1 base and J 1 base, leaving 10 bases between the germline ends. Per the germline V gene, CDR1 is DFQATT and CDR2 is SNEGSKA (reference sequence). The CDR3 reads CSARGIDKNTGELFF. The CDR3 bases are TGCAGTGCTAGAGGAATAGACAAGAACACCGGGGAGCTGTTTTTT.

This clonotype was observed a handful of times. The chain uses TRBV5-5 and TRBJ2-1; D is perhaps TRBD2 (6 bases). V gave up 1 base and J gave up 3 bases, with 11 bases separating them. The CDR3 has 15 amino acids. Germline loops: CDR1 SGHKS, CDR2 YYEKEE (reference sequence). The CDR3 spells CASSLQSGDYNEQFF. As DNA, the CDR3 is TGTGCCAGCAGCTTGCAGTCGGGAGACTACAATGAGCAGTTCTTC.

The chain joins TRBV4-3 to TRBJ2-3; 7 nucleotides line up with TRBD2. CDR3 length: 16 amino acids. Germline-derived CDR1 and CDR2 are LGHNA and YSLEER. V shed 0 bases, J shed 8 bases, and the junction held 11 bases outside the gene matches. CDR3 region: CASSQDKGGGAGTQYF. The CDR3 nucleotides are TGCGCCAGCAGCCAAGACAAGGGCGGGGGTGCCGGTACGCAGTATTTT.

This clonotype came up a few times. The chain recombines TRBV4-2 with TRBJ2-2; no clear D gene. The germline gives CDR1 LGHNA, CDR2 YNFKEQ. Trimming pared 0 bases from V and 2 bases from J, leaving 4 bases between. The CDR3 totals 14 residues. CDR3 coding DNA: TGTGCCAGCAGCCAAGATCGAAACACCGGGGAGCTGTTTTTT. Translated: CASSQDRNTGELFF.

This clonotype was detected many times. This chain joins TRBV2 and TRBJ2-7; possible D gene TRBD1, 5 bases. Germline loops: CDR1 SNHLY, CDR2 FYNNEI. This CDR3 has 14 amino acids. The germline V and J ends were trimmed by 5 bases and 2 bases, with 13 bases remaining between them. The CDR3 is CASSTQQVTYEQYF. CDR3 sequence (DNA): TGTGCCAGCAGTACCCAACAGGTTACCTACGAGCAGTACTTC.

This chain's CDR3 is CSARYLTSGTWDEQFF. CDR3 sequence (DNA): TGCAGTGCTAGATATCTGACTAGCGGGACGTGGGATGAGCAGTTCTTC. The chain carries TRBV20-1 and TRBJ2-1, with 11 bases lining up with TRBD2. Germline CDR1 DFQATT, CDR2 SNEGSKA (reference sequence). This CDR3 comprises 16 residues. V gave up 2 bases and J gave up 8 bases; unmatched junction bases: 11.

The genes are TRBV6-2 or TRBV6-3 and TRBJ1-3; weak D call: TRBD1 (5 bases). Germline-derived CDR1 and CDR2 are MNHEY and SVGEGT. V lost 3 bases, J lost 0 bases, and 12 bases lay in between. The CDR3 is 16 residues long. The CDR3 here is CASSYGHTISGNTIYF. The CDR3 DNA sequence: TGTGCCAGCAGTTATGGACACACGATCTCTGGAAACACCATATATTTT.

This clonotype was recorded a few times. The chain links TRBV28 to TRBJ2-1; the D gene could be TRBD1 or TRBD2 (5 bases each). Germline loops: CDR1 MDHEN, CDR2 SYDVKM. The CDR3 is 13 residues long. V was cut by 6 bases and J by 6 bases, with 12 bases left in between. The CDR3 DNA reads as TGTGCCAGCAGCGCTTTCGGGGCCAATGAGCAGTTCTTC. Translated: CASSAFGANEQFF.

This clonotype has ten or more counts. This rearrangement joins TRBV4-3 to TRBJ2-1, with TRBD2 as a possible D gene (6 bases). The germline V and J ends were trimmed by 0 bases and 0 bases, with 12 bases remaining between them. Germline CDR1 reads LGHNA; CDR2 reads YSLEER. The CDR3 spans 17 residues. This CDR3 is CASSQDLLASSYNEQFF. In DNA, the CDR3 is TGCGCCAGCAGCCAAGATCTGCTAGCGTCCTCCTACAATGAGCAGTTCTTC.

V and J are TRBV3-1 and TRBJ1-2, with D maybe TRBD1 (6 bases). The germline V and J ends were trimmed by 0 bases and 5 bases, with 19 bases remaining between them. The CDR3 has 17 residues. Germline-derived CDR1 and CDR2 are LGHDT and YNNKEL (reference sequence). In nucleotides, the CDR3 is TGTGCCAGCAGCCAAGAAGGGCGGGACATCCATCCATATGGCTACACCTTC. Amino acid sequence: CASSQEGRDIHPYGYTF.

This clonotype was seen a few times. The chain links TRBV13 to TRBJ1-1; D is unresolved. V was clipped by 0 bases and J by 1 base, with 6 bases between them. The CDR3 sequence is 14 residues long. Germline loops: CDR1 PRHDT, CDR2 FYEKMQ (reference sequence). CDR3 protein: CASSLGVANTEAFF. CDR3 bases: TGTGCCAGCAGCTTAGGTGTAGCGAACACTGAAGCTTTCTTT.

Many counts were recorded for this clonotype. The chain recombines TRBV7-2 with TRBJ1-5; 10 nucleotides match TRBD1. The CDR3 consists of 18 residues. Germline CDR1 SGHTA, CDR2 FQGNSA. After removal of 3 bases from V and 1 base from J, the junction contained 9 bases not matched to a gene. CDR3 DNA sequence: TGTGCCAGCAGCTTTGCGGGACAGGGGTTTTGGAGCAATCAGCCCCAGCATTTT. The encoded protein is CASSFAGQGFWSNQPQHF.

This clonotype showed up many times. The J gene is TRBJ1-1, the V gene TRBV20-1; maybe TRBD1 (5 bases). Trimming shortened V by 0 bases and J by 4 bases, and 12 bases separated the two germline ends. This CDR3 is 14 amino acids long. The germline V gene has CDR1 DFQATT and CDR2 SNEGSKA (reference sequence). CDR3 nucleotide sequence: TGCAGTGCTAGAGAGGGAGGGGCTGGCACTGAAGCTTTCTTT. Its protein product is CSAREGGAGTEAFF.

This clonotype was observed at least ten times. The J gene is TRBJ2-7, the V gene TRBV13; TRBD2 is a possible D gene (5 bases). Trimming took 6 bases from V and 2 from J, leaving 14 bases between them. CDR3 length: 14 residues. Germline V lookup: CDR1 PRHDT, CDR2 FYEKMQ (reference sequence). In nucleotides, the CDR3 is TGTGCCAGCAGAGCCCGGGGAAGTACCTACGAGCAGTACTTC. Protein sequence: CASRARGSTYEQYF.

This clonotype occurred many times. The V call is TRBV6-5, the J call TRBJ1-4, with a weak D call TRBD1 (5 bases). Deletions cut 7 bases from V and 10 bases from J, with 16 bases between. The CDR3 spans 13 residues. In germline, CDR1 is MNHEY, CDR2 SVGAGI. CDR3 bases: TGTGCCAGCACCGATCAGCAGGGTAGAAAACTGTTTTTT. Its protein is CASTDQQGRKLFF.

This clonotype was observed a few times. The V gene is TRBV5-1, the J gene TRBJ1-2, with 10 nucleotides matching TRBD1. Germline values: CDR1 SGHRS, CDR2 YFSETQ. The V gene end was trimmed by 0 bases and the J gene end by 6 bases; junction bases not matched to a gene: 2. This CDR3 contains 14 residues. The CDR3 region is CASSLAGTGDGYTF. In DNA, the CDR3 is TGCGCCAGCAGCTTGGCGGGGACAGGGGATGGCTACACCTTC.